This is a list of T cell receptor beta chains from one sample in a study of beta chain features in type 1 diabetes. Only in-frame clones appear in the TCRdb table, and some are missing; sequencing was by immunoSEQ multiplex PCR. The sample includes 300,000 to 350,000 clones, 6.5% to 10% seen only once; the top ten take around 0.45%. Sequenced input: central memory CD4+ T cells from blood. The receptors were gathered from a woman under 30 in good health. Each CDR3 is given with its conserved first and last residue. Each record gives: V gene, D gene, CDR3 length, J gene, CDR3 protein. D genes are given only for firm matches.

TRBV27	NA	16	TRBJ2-7	CASSPTGAQKAYEQYF
TRBV20-1	NA	10	TRBJ2-3	CSATTDTQYF
TRBV5-4	NA	13	NA	CASSFESSYEQYF
TRBV7-6	NA	16	TRBJ2-6	CASSPRVGSGANVLTF
TRBV9	TRBD2	17	TRBJ2-6	CASSVAAASGRFPVLTF
TRBV4-3	TRBD2	17	TRBJ2-1	CASSPGVGGGEYNEQFF
TRBV5-1	NA	16	TRBJ2-7	CASSLAFGQISYEQYF
TRBV6-1	NA	15	TRBJ2-3	CASSAQGFIADTQYF
TRBV4-3	NA	15	TRBJ2-5	CASSQGGGIQETQYF
TRBV6-6	NA	13	TRBJ2-7	CASSYSHSYEQYF
TRBV10-2	NA	16	TRBJ1-5	CASSETGSNSNQPQHF
TRBV11-2	NA	12	TRBJ2-1	CASSLDLGEQFF
TRBV7-2	NA	14	TRBJ2-3	CASSLEYPVDTQYF
TRBV7-2	TRBD2	16	TRBJ2-2	CASSLELAGGTGELFF
TRBV7-9	NA	16	TRBJ2-2	CASSFISNSYTGELFF
TRBV28	TRBD2	15	TRBJ2-7	CASSFPGLAGHEQYF
TRBV19	NA	11	TRBJ2-7	CASSIAGKQYF
TRBV7-9	NA	16	TRBJ2-7	CASSRYTSPYSYEQYF
TRBV15	NA	14	TRBJ2-7	CATSRDDFRHEQYF
TRBV27	NA	16	TRBJ2-1	CASSLSGGATYNEQFF
TRBV7-2	TRBD1	14	TRBJ1-1	CASSLGQGRTEAFF
TRBV21-1	NA	14	TRBJ2-6	CASVIFSGANVLTF
TRBV6-6	NA	13	TRBJ1-4	CASVPRSNEKLFF
TRBV4-2	TRBD1	17	TRBJ1-2	CASSQDRGTGGAEGYTF
TRBV18	NA	14	TRBJ2-7	CASSRPGNSYEQYF
TRBV18	NA	13	TRBJ1-5	CASSREEAQPQHF
TRBV5-6	TRBD1	15	TRBJ2-1	CASSFRGLGYNEQFF
TRBV7-2	NA	14	TRBJ2-1	CASSFGGRHNEQFF
TRBV25-1	TRBD2	17	TRBJ2-7	CASSPNPRTSGAYEQYF
TRBV9	NA	14	TRBJ2-7	CASSVAARGYEQYF
TRBV7-9	NA	14	TRBJ2-1	CASSQDGRGDEQFF
TRBV6-5	TRBD1	15	TRBJ1-1	CASRPDRGLFTEAFF
TRBV7-2	NA	13	TRBJ1-5	CASSLDSNQPQHF
TRBV9	TRBD1	17	TRBJ1-3	CASSPSTGHFSGNTIYF
TRBV28	NA	15	TRBJ2-7	CASSPPGQGIYEQYF
TRBV7-8	TRBD1	16	TRBJ2-1	CASSTRTGLSYNEQFF
TRBV4-2	TRBD1	16	TRBJ1-5	CASSQAGQGLNQPQHF
TRBV5-1	TRBD1	15	TRBJ1-3	CASSLGTGAGNTIYF
TRBV6-1	NA	12	TRBJ1-4	CASGDIREKLFF
TRBV5-4	NA	17	TRBJ2-1	CASSLAYQLVGHNEQFF
TRBV4-1	NA	15	TRBJ2-5	CASSLRGSDVETQYF
TRBV9	TRBD2	17	TRBJ2-3	CASSVVGGPVSTDTQYF
TRBV4-3	NA	15	TRBJ1-5	CASSQESRGGQPQHF
TRBV7-8	NA	17	TRBJ2-6	CASSLGWAGVGANVLTF
TRBV19	NA	12	TRBJ1-3	CASSSFGNTIYF
TRBV10-3	NA	12	TRBJ2-3	CATEDNTDTQYF
TRBV7-3	NA	17	TRBJ2-1	CASSLRGASSGYNEQFF
TRBV2	NA	13	TRBJ2-1	CASTLTSYNEQFF
TRBV7-9	NA	15	TRBJ2-3	CASSFPGVITDTQYF